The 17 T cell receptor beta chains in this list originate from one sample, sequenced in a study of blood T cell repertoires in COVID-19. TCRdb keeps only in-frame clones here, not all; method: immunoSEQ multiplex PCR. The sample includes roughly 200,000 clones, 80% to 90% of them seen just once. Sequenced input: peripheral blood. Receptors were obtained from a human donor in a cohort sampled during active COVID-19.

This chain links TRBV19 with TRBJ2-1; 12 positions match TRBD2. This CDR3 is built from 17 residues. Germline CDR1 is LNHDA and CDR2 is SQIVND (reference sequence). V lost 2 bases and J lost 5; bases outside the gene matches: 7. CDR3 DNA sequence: TGTGCCAGTAGTATATCATCGACTAGCGGGAGAGACAATGAGCAGTTCTTC. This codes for CASSISSTSGRDNEQFF.

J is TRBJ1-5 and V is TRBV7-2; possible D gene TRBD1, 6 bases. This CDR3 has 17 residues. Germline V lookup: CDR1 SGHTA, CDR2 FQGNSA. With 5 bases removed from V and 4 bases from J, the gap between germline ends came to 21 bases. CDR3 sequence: CASSPGWRGGGNQPQHF. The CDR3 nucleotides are TGTGCCAGCAGCCCAGGATGGCGCGGGGGCGGGAATCAGCCCCAGCATTTT.

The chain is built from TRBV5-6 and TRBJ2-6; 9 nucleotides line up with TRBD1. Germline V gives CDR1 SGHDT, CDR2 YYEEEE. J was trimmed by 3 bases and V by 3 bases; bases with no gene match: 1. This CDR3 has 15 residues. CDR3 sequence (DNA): TGTGCCAGCAGCTGGGACAGGGTTGGGGCCAACGTCCTGACTTTC. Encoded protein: CASSWDRVGANVLTF.

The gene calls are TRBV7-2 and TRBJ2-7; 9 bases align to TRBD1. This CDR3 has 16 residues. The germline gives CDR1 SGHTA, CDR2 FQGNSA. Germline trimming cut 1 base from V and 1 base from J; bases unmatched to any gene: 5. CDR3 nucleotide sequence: TGTGCCAGCAGCTTAGATGGGACAGGGACTTCCTACGAGCAGTACTTC. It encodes CASSLDGTGTSYEQYF. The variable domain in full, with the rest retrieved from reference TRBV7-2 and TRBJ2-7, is GAGVSQSPSNKVTEKGKDVELRCDPISGHTALYWYRQSLGQGLEFLIYFQGNSAPDKSGLPSDRFSAERTGGSVSTLTIQRTQQEDSAVYLCASSLDGTGTSYEQYFGPGTRLTVT.

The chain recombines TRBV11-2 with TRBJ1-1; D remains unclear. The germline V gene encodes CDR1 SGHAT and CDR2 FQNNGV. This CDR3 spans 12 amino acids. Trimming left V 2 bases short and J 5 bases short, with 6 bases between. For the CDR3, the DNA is TGTGCCAGCAGCTTACGAGGGACTGAAGCTTTCTTT. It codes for CASSLRGTEAFF. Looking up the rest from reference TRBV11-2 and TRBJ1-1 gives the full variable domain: EAGVAQSPRYKIIEKRQSVAFWCNPISGHATLYWYQQILGQGPKLLIQFQNNGVVDDSQLPKDRFSAERLKGVDSTLKIQPAKLEDSAVYLCASSLRGTEAFFGQGTRLTVV.

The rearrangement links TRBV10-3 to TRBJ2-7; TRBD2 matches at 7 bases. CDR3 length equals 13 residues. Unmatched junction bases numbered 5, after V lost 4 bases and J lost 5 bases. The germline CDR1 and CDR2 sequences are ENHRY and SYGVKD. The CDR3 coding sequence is TGTGCCATCAGTGGCGGGAGCGCCAACGAGCAGTACTTC. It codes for CAISGGSANEQYF.

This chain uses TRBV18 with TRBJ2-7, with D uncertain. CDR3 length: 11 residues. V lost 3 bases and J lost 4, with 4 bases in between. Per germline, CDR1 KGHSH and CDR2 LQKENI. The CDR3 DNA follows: TGTGCCAGCTCACCCCAATACGAGCAGTACTTC. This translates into CASSPQYEQYF.

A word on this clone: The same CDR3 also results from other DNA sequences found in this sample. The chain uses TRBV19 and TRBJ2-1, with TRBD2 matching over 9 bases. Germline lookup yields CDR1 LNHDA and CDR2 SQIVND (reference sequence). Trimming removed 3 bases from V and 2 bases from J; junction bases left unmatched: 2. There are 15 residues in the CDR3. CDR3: CASSIGGRAYNEQFF. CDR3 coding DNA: TGTGCCAGTAGTATCGGCGGGAGGGCCTACAATGAGCAGTTCTTC.

In nucleotides, the CDR3 is TGTGCCAGCTTACCCTTCGAGGCCGGGAGCTCCTACAATGAGCAGTTCTTC. Translated, it gives CASLPFEAGSSYNEQFF. V is TRBV18 and J is TRBJ2-1, with TRBD2 as a possible D gene (6 bases). Per germline, CDR1 KGHSH and CDR2 LQKENI. The CDR3 contains 17 residues. The germline V and J ends were trimmed by 7 bases and 0 bases, with 19 bases remaining between them.

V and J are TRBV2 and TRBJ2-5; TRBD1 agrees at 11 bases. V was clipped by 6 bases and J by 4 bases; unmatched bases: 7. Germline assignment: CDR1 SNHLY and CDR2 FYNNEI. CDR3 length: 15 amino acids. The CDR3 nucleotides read TGTGCCAGCAGAGGACAGGGGGCGCAGGGAGAGACCCAGTACTTC. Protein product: CASRGQGAQGETQYF.

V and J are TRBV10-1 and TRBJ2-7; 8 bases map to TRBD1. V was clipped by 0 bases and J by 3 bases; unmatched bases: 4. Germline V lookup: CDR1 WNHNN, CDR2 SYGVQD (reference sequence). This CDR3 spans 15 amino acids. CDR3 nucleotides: TGCGCCAGCAGTGAGTCCCGACAGGGGATCTACGAGCAGTACTTC. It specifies CASSESRQGIYEQYF.

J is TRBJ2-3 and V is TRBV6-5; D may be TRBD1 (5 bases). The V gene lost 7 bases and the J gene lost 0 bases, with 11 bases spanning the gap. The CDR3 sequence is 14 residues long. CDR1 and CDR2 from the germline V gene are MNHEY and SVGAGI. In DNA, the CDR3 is TGTGCCAGCATCAGGGATACTAGCACAGATACGCAGTATTTT. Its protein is CASIRDTSTDTQYF.

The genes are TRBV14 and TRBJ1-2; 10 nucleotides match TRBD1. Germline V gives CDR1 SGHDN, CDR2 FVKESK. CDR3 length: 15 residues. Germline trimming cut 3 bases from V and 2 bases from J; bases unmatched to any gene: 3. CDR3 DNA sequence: TGTGCCAGCAGCCAGACAGGGGGCTCCAACTATGGCTACACCTTC. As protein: CASSQTGGSNYGYTF.

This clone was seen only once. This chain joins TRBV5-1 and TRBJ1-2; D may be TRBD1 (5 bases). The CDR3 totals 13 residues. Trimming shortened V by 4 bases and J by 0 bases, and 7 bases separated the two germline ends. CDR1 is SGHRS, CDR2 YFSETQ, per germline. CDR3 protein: CASSATANYGYTF. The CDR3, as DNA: TGCGCCAGCAGCGCGACAGCTAACTATGGCTACACCTTC.

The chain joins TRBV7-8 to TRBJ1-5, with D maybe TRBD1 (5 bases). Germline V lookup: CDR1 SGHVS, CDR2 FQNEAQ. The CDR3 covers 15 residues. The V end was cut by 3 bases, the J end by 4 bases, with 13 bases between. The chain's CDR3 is CASSLEGTKNQPQHF. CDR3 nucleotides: TGTGCCAGCAGCTTGGAGGGGACCAAAAATCAGCCCCAGCATTTT.

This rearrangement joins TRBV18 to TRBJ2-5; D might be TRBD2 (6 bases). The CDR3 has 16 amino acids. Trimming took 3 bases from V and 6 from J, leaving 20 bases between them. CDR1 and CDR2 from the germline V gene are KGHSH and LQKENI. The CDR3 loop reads CASSPRTGDSRKTQYF. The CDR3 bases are TGTGCCAGCTCACCGAGAACGGGAGACTCCCGGAAGACCCAGTACTTC.

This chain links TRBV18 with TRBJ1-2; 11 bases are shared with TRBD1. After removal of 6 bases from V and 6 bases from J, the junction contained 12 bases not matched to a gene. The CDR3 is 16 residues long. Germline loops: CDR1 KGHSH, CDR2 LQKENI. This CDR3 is CASSPDRGLLFDGYTF. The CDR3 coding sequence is TGTGCCAGCTCCCCGGACAGGGGGCTCCTCTTCGATGGCTACACCTTC.